This TCR beta chain was profiled in a study of Ad26.COV2.S vaccination and SARS-CoV-2 variants. Treatment given: around 19 received Ad26.COV2.S at low or high dose, single or two shots; about 5 received placebo; per-sample allocation not given. The study sampled participants on day 63 after the first vaccine or placebo injection. TCRdb keeps only in-frame clones here, not all; method: immunoSEQ multiplex PCR. Altogether about 680,000 clones are present, more than 70% being singletons, with the ten largest covering approximately 1.5%. Germline-derived CDR1 and CDR2 are SGHRS and YFSETQ. The CDR3 runs to 17 residues. The V gene end was trimmed by 4 bases and the J gene end by 4 bases; junction bases not matched to a gene: 10.

The rearrangement joins TRBV5-1 to TRBJ2-3; TRBD2 agrees at 12 bases. The material was peripheral blood, obtained in a trial of Ad26.COV2.S vaccine versus placebo. The TCR comes from a person between 18 and 65 years old who received the Ad26.COV2.S COVID-19 vaccine or a placebo. CDR3 nucleotide sequence: TGCGCCAGCAGCCCGGGGGTCACTAGCGGGAGGTCAGATACGCAGTATTTT. Its translation is CASSPGVTSGRSDTQYF.